Below are 25 T cell receptor beta chains sequenced from a single sample in a study of human T cells and chemical hapten exposure. Indicated time point: patch test 1, 2 weeks after DPC sensitization. The treatment was: therapeutic diphenylcyclopropenone sensitization with weekly scalp DPC. MiXCR, run by TCRdb on the RACE reads, gives a single entry per CDR3 protein. The sample lists some 50,000 distinct CDR3 sequences; approximately 9.3% were seen once. The sequencing here drew on whole blood, taken in connection with sensitization to the hapten diphenylcyclopropenone (DPC). The receptors stem from a woman in her 40s with alopecia areata. Some clones in this sample may be carry-over from other donors' samples.

This clonotype was seen at least ten times. This chain connects TRBV6-1 to TRBJ2-1; no clear D. Germline V gene data show CDR1 as MNHNS and CDR2 as SASEGT. CDR3 length: 13 residues. The germline V and J ends were trimmed by 3 bases and 9 bases, with 12 bases remaining between them. CDR3 loop: CASSDPGVREQFF. Written as DNA, the CDR3 is TGTGCCAGCAGTGATCCTGGTGTACGTGAGCAGTTCTTC.

This clonotype showed up many times. The chain combines TRBV4-1 with TRBJ2-1, with TRBD2 matching 7 bases. The CDR3 runs 16 residues. V lost 0 bases and J lost 9; bases outside the gene matches: 11. CDR1 is MGHRA and CDR2 is YSYEKL in the germline V gene. CDR3 nucleotide sequence: TGCGCCAGCAGCCAAGACCGGCGGGGGACCTTCGGTGAGCAGTTCTTC. This translates into CASSQDRRGTFGEQFF.

In its sample, this clonotype was seen many times. J is TRBJ2-1 and V is TRBV24-1, with 10 bases lining up with TRBD1. Germline lookup yields CDR1 KGHDR and CDR2 SFDVKD. There are 17 residues in the CDR3. V lost 1 base to trimming and J lost 2 bases; unmatched junction nucleotides: 4. CDR3 in amino acids: CATSDLAGQGAYNEQFF. In DNA, the CDR3 is TGTGCCACCAGTGATTTAGCCGGACAGGGGGCCTACAATGAGCAGTTCTTC.

J is TRBJ1-1 and V is TRBV11-2, with TRBD1 identical over 11 bases. Trimming removed 3 bases from V and 4 bases from J; junction bases left unmatched: 4. Germline lookup yields CDR1 SGHAT and CDR2 FQNNGV. The CDR3 totals 15 residues. CDR3 residues: CASSLAGTGGTEAFF. In DNA, the CDR3 is TGTGCCAGCAGCTTGGCCGGGACAGGGGGCACTGAAGCTTTCTTT.

The V call is TRBV3-1, the J call TRBJ2-7, with D unresolved. The V gene's germline CDR1 is LGHDT and CDR2 YNNKEL (reference sequence). V was trimmed by 2 bases and J by 0 bases, leaving 2 bases between them. This CDR3 has 12 amino acids. The CDR3 here is CASSQYSYEQYF. CDR3 in DNA: TGTGCCAGCAGCCAATACTCCTACGAGCAGTACTTC.

This clonotype was counted many times. This sequence joins TRBV4-3 and TRBJ2-7; 8 bases map to TRBD1. With 0 bases clipped from V and 3 bases from J, the junction kept 4 bases outside the gene matches. The CDR3 contains 15 residues. Germline lookup yields CDR1 LGHNA and CDR2 YSLEER. The CDR3 DNA sequence: TGCGCCAGCAGCCAAGAACCAGGGGGCGGCTACGAGCAGTACTTC. Translation: CASSQEPGGGYEQYF.

This clonotype was recorded at least ten times. J is TRBJ2-7 and V is TRBV20-1; 12 bases match TRBD2. Losses at the gene ends were 5 bases for V and 8 bases for J; bases not matched to a gene: 10. CDR1 and CDR2 (germline): DFQATT, SNEGSKA (reference sequence). CDR3 size: 14 residues. The CDR3 DNA is TGCAGTGCTCGCCTGACTAGCGGGGGACCTAAGCAGTACTTC. This encodes CSARLTSGGPKQYF.

This clonotype was seen ten or more times. The V call is TRBV6-5, the J call TRBJ2-1; TRBD1 agrees at 9 bases. The CDR3 has 15 residues. Germline trimming cut 4 bases from V and 6 bases from J; bases unmatched to any gene: 7. In germline, CDR1 is MNHEY, CDR2 SVGAGI. The CDR3 sequence is CASSWGTGWSNEQFF. CDR3 coding DNA: TGTGCCAGCAGTTGGGGGACAGGGTGGAGCAATGAGCAGTTCTTC.

This clonotype was detected many times. J is TRBJ1-1 and V is TRBV20-1; D call uncertain. CDR1 is DFQATT and CDR2 is SNEGSKA in the germline V gene (reference sequence). There are 11 residues in the CDR3. This CDR3 reads CSKGFNTEAFF. CDR3 in DNA: TGCAGCAAGGGCTTTAACACTGAAGCTTTCTTT.

The chain links TRBV20-1 to TRBJ1-5; D is uncertain. CDR1 and CDR2 from the germline V gene are DFQATT and SNEGSKA (reference sequence). Trimming removed 4 bases at V and 2 bases at J, with 9 bases between. This CDR3 is 13 amino acids long. The CDR3 loop is CSAIGDGNQPQHF. DNA of the CDR3: TGCAGTGCTATTGGCGACGGCAATCAGCCCCAGCATTTT.

This clonotype showed up just a few times. V usage is TRBV20-1 and J usage is TRBJ2-1, with TRBD2 matching 16 bases. The CDR3 has 18 amino acids. J was trimmed by 1 base and V by 3 bases; bases with no gene match: 6. Looked up from germline, CDR1 is DFQATT and CDR2 is SNEGSKA (reference sequence). DNA for the CDR3: TGCAGTGCTAGGTCCGGGACTAGCGGGGGGGTATCCTACAATGAGCAGTTCTTC. It is translated as CSARSGTSGGVSYNEQFF.

This clonotype appeared a few times. The V and J genes are TRBV5-1 and TRBJ2-2; D possibly corresponds to TRBD1 (6 bases). The V gene lost 5 bases and the J gene lost 0 bases, with 11 bases spanning the gap. There are 15 residues in the CDR3. CDR1 and CDR2 (germline): SGHRS, YFSETQ. CDR3 DNA sequence: TGCGCCAGCAGTTTTAGGACAGCGAACACCGGGGAGCTGTTTTTT. Translated, it gives CASSFRTANTGELFF.

V usage is TRBV29-1 and J usage is TRBJ1-2; 12 nucleotides align to TRBD1. The CDR3 loop spans 14 amino acids. Germline CDR1 SQVTM, CDR2 ANQGSEA. After removal of 6 bases from V and 3 bases from J, the junction contained 5 bases not matched to a gene. The CDR3 nucleotides read TGCAGCGTCTCCGGGACAGGGGGCGACTATGGCTACACCTTC. Translated, it gives CSVSGTGGDYGYTF.

This clonotype was detected a few times. This chain connects TRBV20-1 to TRBJ2-7; D not certain. Germline CDR1 is DFQATT and CDR2 is SNEGSKA (reference sequence). Trimming removed 4 bases from V and 2 bases from J, with 12 bases in between. This CDR3 has 13 amino acids. CDR3 DNA: TGCAGTGCTATTTCCGGCCCTGCCTACGAGCAGTACTTC. As protein: CSAISGPAYEQYF.

The sample holds many counts of this clonotype. The rearrangement links TRBV9 to TRBJ1-1; unclear D gene. V was clipped by 0 bases and J by 1 base, with 16 bases between them. Germline CDR1 reads SGDLS; CDR2 reads YYNGEE. The CDR3 contains 17 residues. DNA of the CDR3: TGTGCCAGCAGCGTAGAGAGGCCGCGACCGAAGAACACTGAAGCTTTCTTT. Residues: CASSVERPRPKNTEAFF.

This clonotype occurred a few times. The CDR3 sequence: CASSQAPGTNQPQHF. CDR3 DNA: TGTGCCAGCAGCCAGGCCCCTGGAACAAATCAGCCCCAGCATTTT. The J gene is TRBJ1-5, the V gene TRBV7-2; D remains ambiguous. The CDR3 extends over 15 amino acids. From germline, CDR1 is SGHTA and CDR2 FQGNSA. V lost 5 bases and J 4 bases, leaving 15 bases between the germline ends.

This clonotype has ten or more counts. The chain recombines TRBV7-2 with TRBJ2-1; possibly TRBD2 for D (7 bases). Trimming pared 1 base from V and 7 bases from J, leaving 17 bases between. Germline CDR1 is SGHTA and CDR2 is FQGNSA. CDR3 length: 16 residues. The CDR3 spells CASSLDRARGQNEQFF. The CDR3, as DNA: TGTGCCAGCAGCTTAGATAGAGCGCGGGGGCAGAATGAGCAGTTCTTC.

This clonotype was counted at least ten times. This sequence joins TRBV12-3 or TRBV12-4 and TRBJ2-6, with D possibly being TRBD1 (6 bases). V lost 6 bases and J lost 4, with 19 bases in between. The CDR3 runs 17 residues. CDR3 bases: TGTGCCAGCAGCCTCGTCAGGGGAAGTAGCGGGGCCAACGTCCTGACTTTC. Its translation: CASSLVRGSSGANVLTF.

The sample holds a few counts of this clonotype. The CDR3 DNA sequence: TGTGCCAGCAGCTTCCGACTAGGGAACACCGGGGAGCTGTTTTTT. Translation gives CASSFRLGNTGELFF. This chain uses TRBV5-6 with TRBJ2-2, with a tentative D call TRBD2 (6 bases). CDR1 is SGHDT, CDR2 YYEEEE, per germline. The V end lost 2 bases, the J end lost 1 base, and 9 bases lay between the germline ends. This CDR3 has 15 amino acids.

This chain links TRBV15 with TRBJ2-7, with 7 nucleotides matching TRBD1. This CDR3 comprises 15 residues. With V trimmed by 3 bases and J by 4 bases, 9 bases remained unmatched. Germline lookup yields CDR1 LNHNV and CDR2 YYDKDF (reference sequence). CDR3 protein: CATSSRSTGAYEQYF. The CDR3 DNA follows: TGTGCCACCAGCAGCCGCTCTACAGGGGCGTACGAGCAGTACTTC.

This clonotype was counted many times. V gene TRBV4-1 combines with J gene TRBJ2-5, with D perhaps matching TRBD1 (6 bases). The CDR3 consists of 15 residues. Per the germline V gene, CDR1 is MGHRA and CDR2 is YSYEKL. The ends were cut back, 1 base at V and 5 bases at J, with 14 bases in the middle. CDR3 protein: CASSQGIRTDETQYF. The CDR3 region has the DNA TGCGCCAGCAGCCAAGGTATCAGGACAGATGAGACCCAGTACTTC.

V is TRBV10-3 and J is TRBJ2-7; D remains ambiguous. Germline V gives CDR1 ENHRY, CDR2 SYGVKD. V was cut by 2 bases and J by 5 bases, with 7 bases left in between. The CDR3 runs to 12 residues. The CDR3 region has the DNA TGTGCCATCAGTGAGGCACAAGACGAGCAGTACTTC. This codes for CAISEAQDEQYF.

This clonotype was seen only a few times. This rearrangement joins TRBV3-1 to TRBJ2-7; D gene uncertain. CDR1 LGHDT and CDR2 YNNKEL come from the germline V gene (reference sequence). Trimming left V 4 bases short and J 1 base short, with 11 bases between. The CDR3 covers 14 residues. The CDR3 here is CASSRRSGSYEQYF. Here the CDR3 DNA reads TGTGCCAGCAGCCGACGGTCAGGTTCCTACGAGCAGTACTTC.

This clonotype was observed many times. The chain joins TRBV3-1 to TRBJ1-1; D is undetermined. CDR3 size: 15 residues. Trimming stripped 4 bases from V and 5 bases from J, with 17 bases between. The germline gives CDR1 LGHDT, CDR2 YNNKEL (reference sequence). The CDR3 sequence is CASSLKNRAGTEAFF. CDR3 coding DNA: TGTGCCAGCAGCCTCAAGAATAGGGCCGGGACTGAAGCTTTCTTT.

At least ten counts were recorded for this clonotype. Relative to the germline gene, one junction end is altered; a read error may explain this. The CDR3 sequence: CSVPEGTSGGREAQYF. The CDR3 bases are TGCAGCGTTCCTGAGGGTACTAGCGGGGGACGAGAGGCCCAGTACTTC. The chain uses TRBV29-1 and TRBJ2-5; 11 bases are shared with TRBD2. The CDR3 is made up of 16 amino acids. From germline, CDR1 is SQVTM and CDR2 ANQGSEA.